This T cell receptor (beta chain) is from a study of radiation and T cells in renal cell carcinoma. Time point here: blood 2 weeks post-SBRT. Treatment indicated: 15 Gy SBRT to primary tumor, nephrectomy 4 weeks later. This renal cell carcinoma was of the clear cell type. Clones were sequenced by immunoSEQ multiplex PCR, and TCRdb holds only the in-frame ones, with some missing. The sample gives about 150,000 clones, approximately 86% of which show up once; 13% is in the top ten. Findings of the study overall: Pretreatment tumor biopsies were lacking, so baseline clonotypes are unknown.

A note on this clone: What it recognizes is unknown.

V was trimmed by 0 bases and J by 4 bases, leaving 12 bases between them. This CDR3 region has 15 residues. Germline V gene lookup returns CDR1 MNHEY and CDR2 SVGAGI. This chain uses TRBV6-5 with TRBJ1-2; maybe TRBD1 (5 bases). Sample: blood, taken from a patient whose treatment included radiotherapy and nephrectomy. The TCR comes from a woman aged 45-65 years with renal cell carcinoma. The CDR3: CASSYSGAVGYGYTF. In DNA form, the CDR3 reads TGTGCCAGCAGTTACTCCGGGGCGGTGGGCTATGGCTACACCTTC.